These T cell receptor beta chains were read from a single sample in a study of blood T cells in healthy people across ages. TCRdb re-derived calls from the 5' RACE reads in MiXCR, one entry per CDR3 protein. The data show roughly 1,500,000 distinct CDR3 sequences, 42% seen once. The sequencing sample was made of blood. These receptors originate from a woman in her late teens or twenties in good health. Both conserved end residues are part of each CDR3. A D gene is named only where the DNA matches it firmly. Size values are once, few and many counts, or a class for expanded clones, and some rows have none.

CDR3aa	CDR3nt	d_gene	abundance	v_gene	j_gene
CSGEGGLNYGYTF	TGCAGCGGTGAAGGAGGGCTTAACTATGGCTACACCTTC	.	.	TRBV29-1	TRBJ1-2
CASMEGTTEAFF	TGTGCCAGCATGGAGGGGACCACTGAAGCTTTCTTT	.	.	TRBV2	TRBJ1-1
CAITHTGNTEAFF	TGTGCCATCACCCATACGGGGAACACTGAAGCTTTCTTT	.	few	TRBV10-3	TRBJ1-1
CSASLGASTDTQYF	TGCAGTGCTAGTCTGGGGGCGTCCACAGATACGCAGTATTTT	.	.	TRBV20-1	TRBJ2-3
CASSPSGGMNEQYF	TGTGCCAGCAGTCCATCGGGAGGGATGAATGAGCAGTACTTC	TRBD2	few	TRBV7-2	TRBJ2-5
CSASTRDEQFF	TGCAGTGCATCCACTAGGGATGAGCAGTTCTTC	.	few	TRBV20-1	TRBJ2-1
CASSLEPSGSLHEQYF	TGCGCCAGCAGCTTGGAGCCTAGCGGGAGTCTCCACGAGCAGTACTTC	TRBD2	.	TRBV5-1	TRBJ2-7
CASSLGRLATDTQYF	TGTGCCAGCAGCTTGGGCCGGCTAGCGACAGATACGCAGTATTTT	.	.	TRBV5-8	TRBJ2-3
CASSLSPKTYEQYF	TGTGCCAGCAGTTTGTCCCCTAAGACTTACGAGCAGTACTTC	.	few	TRBV12-3/TRBV12-4	TRBJ2-7
CASSEAGVRGAGFYGYTF	TGTGCCAGCAGTGAAGCCGGGGTCCGGGGGGCCGGCTTCTATGGCTACACCTTC	.	once	TRBV6-1	TRBJ1-2
CASSLLGVLNEQFF	TGTGCCAGCAGCTTATTAGGGGTCTTGAATGAGCAGTTCTTC	.	.	TRBV7-2	TRBJ2-1
CASKTSGRPTDTQYF	TGTGCCAGCAAGACTAGCGGGAGGCCCACAGATACGCAGTATTTT	TRBD2	few	TRBV28	TRBJ2-3
CASSQDRGGTSGNREQYF	TGTGCCAGCAGCCAAGATCGGGGGGGGACTAGCGGGAATCGAGAGCAGTACTTC	TRBD2	few	TRBV4-2	TRBJ2-7
CASIEAGKGQETQYF	TGTGCCAGCATCGAGGCAGGAAAAGGCCAAGAGACCCAGTACTTC	.	few	TRBV28	TRBJ2-5
CASSNRVGGQTSTDTQYF	TGTGCCAGCAGTAACCGTGTGGGGGGACAGACTAGCACAGATACGCAGTATTTT	.	.	TRBV12-3/TRBV12-4	TRBJ2-3
CSVTGTSGRSSATDTQYF	TGCAGCGTGACCGGGACTAGCGGGAGGTCTTCGGCGACAGATACGCAGTATTTT	TRBD2	.	TRBV29-1	TRBJ2-3
CATSRVGLETQYF	TGTGCCACCAGCAGAGTGGGCCTGGAGACCCAGTACTTC	.	few	TRBV15	TRBJ2-5
CASSLTAPGYEQYF	TGCGCCAGCAGCTTGACGGCCCCTGGGTACGAGCAGTACTTC	.	.	TRBV5-1	TRBJ2-7
CASSLATGASGYTF	TGTGCCAGCAGTTTAGCGACCGGGGCCAGCGGCTACACCTTC	.	.	TRBV12-3/TRBV12-4	TRBJ1-2
CSARDSVGPLHF	TGCAGTGCTAGAGATTCCGTCGGACCCCTCCACTTT	.	.	TRBV20-1	TRBJ1-6
CASNKDRADTQYF	TGTGCCAGCAACAAAGACAGGGCTGATACGCAGTATTTT	TRBD1	few	TRBV5-6	TRBJ2-3
CASSSGHLAKNIQYF	TGTGCCAGCAGCTCGGGACATCTAGCCAAAAACATTCAGTACTTC	.	.	TRBV7-2	TRBJ2-4
CASSLVATDWNEQFF	TGTGCCAGCAGCTTAGTCGCGACGGACTGGAATGAGCAGTTCTTC	.	.	TRBV7-2	TRBJ2-1
CASSLEDNSPLHF	TGTGCCAGCAGCTTGGAGGATAATTCACCCCTCCACTTT	.	.	TRBV5-6	TRBJ1-6
CSGQGGGNQPQHF	TGCAGTGGGCAAGGCGGAGGGAATCAGCCCCAGCATTTT	.	.	TRBV20-1	TRBJ1-5
CASSRRATGDVRSYEQYF	TGTGCCAGCAGCCGGAGGGCGACTGGGGACGTCCGCTCCTACGAGCAGTACTTC	.	.	TRBV7-2	TRBJ2-7
CASSWGLADEMEETQYF	TGTGCCAGCAGCTGGGGGCTAGCGGACGAGATGGAGGAGACCCAGTACTTC	.	.	TRBV11-1	TRBJ2-5
CSARGTGWSYEQYF	TGCAGTGCTAGGGGGACAGGGTGGTCCTACGAGCAGTACTTC	TRBD1	.	TRBV20-1	TRBJ2-7